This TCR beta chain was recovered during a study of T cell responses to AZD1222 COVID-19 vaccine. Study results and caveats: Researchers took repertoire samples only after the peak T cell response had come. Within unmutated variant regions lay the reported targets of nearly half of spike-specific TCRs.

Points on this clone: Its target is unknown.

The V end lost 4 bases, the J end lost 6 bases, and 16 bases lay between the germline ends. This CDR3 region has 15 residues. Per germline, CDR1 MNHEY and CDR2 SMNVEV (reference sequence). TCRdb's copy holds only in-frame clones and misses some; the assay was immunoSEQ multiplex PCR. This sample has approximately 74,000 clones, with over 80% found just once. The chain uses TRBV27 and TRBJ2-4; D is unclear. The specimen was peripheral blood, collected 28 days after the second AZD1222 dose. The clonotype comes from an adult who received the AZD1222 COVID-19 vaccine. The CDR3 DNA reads TGTGCCAGCAGTTCCCCAGGTGATCGTGGAAACATTCAGTACTTC. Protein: CASSSPGDRGNIQYF.